These 30 T cell receptor beta chains share one sample of origin, sequenced in a study of blood T cell repertoires in COVID-19. TCRdb's copy holds only in-frame clones and misses some; the assay was immunoSEQ multiplex PCR. The sample consists of a few hundred thousand clones, 89% of them appearing once. Sequenced input: peripheral blood. Receptors were obtained from a woman aged 30 to 39 with COVID-19, enrolled during active disease.

This clone was detected a few times. This rearrangement joins TRBV15 to TRBJ2-7, with 8 nucleotides matching TRBD1. V lost 1 base to trimming and J lost 5 bases; unmatched junction nucleotides: 7. Germline lookup yields CDR1 LNHNV and CDR2 YYDKDF (reference sequence). The CDR3 covers 15 residues. The CDR3 DNA sequence: TGTGCCACCAGCAGAGGTTGGACAGGGAGCGACGAGCAGTACTTC. The encoded protein is CATSRGWTGSDEQYF.

The chain combines TRBV27 with TRBJ2-3; 8 bases line up with TRBD2. V shed 5 bases, J shed 10 bases, and the junction held 23 bases outside the gene matches. This CDR3 region has 18 residues. CDR1 MNHEY and CDR2 SMNVEV come from the germline V gene (reference sequence). For the CDR3, the DNA is TGTGCCAGCAGTCGAGGCGTTCAGCGGGCGGGGGGAAGGGGGGCGCAGTATTTT. Protein sequence: CASSRGVQRAGGRGAQYF.

The CDR3 is CASSKGTFPGTQYF. In DNA, the CDR3 is TGTGCCAGCAGCAAGGGGACTTTCCCCGGTACGCAGTATTTT. The chain has TRBV7-2 and TRBJ2-3; weak D call: TRBD2 (6 bases). The CDR3 sequence is 14 residues long. Germline lookup yields CDR1 SGHTA and CDR2 FQGNSA. Trimming pared 5 bases from V and 8 bases from J, leaving 17 bases between.

The V call is TRBV5-5, the J call TRBJ1-6; no definite D call. This CDR3 comprises 17 residues. The V and J ends lost 4 bases and 0 bases respectively, with 14 bases between them. Germline lookup yields CDR1 SGHKS and CDR2 YYEKEE (reference sequence). CDR3 nucleotides: TGTGCCAGCAGCCAGCCCCAGAGGAGCTCCTATAATTCACCCCTCCACTTT. Its protein product is CASSQPQRSSYNSPLHF.

There are a few counts of this clone. J is TRBJ1-4 and V is TRBV7-9; TRBD1 is a possible D gene (6 bases). The CDR3 loop spans 14 amino acids. V was cut by 5 bases and J by 4 bases, with 11 bases left in between. The germline V gene encodes CDR1 SEHNR and CDR2 FQNEAQ (reference sequence). The CDR3: CASSRQEHNEKLFF. As DNA, the CDR3 is TGTGCCAGCAGCAGACAGGAGCATAATGAAAAACTGTTTTTT.

The rearrangement links TRBV6-2 or TRBV6-3 to TRBJ1-1; D gene unclear. Deletions cut 2 bases from V and 5 bases from J, with 6 bases between. The CDR3 length is 12 residues. Germline CDR1 is MNHEY and CDR2 is SVGEGT. The CDR3 DNA reads as TGTGCCAGCAGTTACCCCCCTACTGAAGCTTTCTTT. The encoded protein is CASSYPPTEAFF.

The chain has TRBV5-4 and TRBJ2-5; weak D call: TRBD1 (5 bases). The CDR3 sequence is 14 residues long. CDR1 and CDR2 (germline): SGHNT, YYREEE (reference sequence). Trimming stripped 1 base from V and 5 bases from J, with 12 bases between. The CDR3 sequence is CASSLSQGKETQYF. The CDR3 DNA sequence: TGTGCCAGCAGCTTGTCTCAGGGCAAGGAGACCCAGTACTTC.

This chain joins TRBV5-1 and TRBJ1-3, with TRBD1 matching over 7 bases. The CDR3 loop spans 15 amino acids. CDR1 SGHRS and CDR2 YFSETQ come from the germline V gene. V shed 3 bases and J 4 bases; nucleotides not matched to a gene: 7. In DNA form, the CDR3 reads TGCGCCAGCAGCTATTCCGGGACAGAGGGAAACACCATATATTTT. Encoded protein: CASSYSGTEGNTIYF. Full variable domain (missing parts from reference TRBV5-1 and TRBJ1-3): KAGVTQTPRYLIKTRGQQVTLSCSPISGHRSVSWYQQTPGQGLQFLFEYFSETQRNKGNFPGRFSGRQFSNSRSEMNVSTLELGDSALYLCASSYSGTEGNTIYFGEGSWLTVV.

Regarding this clone: The sample holds other DNA sequences that translate to the same CDR3. This chain connects TRBV2 to TRBJ1-2; maybe TRBD1 (5 bases). Trimming cost V 0 bases and J 4 bases, with 15 bases left between them. CDR3 length: 16 residues. Germline CDR1 reads SNHLY; CDR2 reads FYNNEI. CDR3 sequence: CASSEAPAGPIYGYTF. DNA of the CDR3: TGTGCCAGCAGTGAAGCGCCCGCAGGGCCTATCTATGGCTACACCTTC.

The chain joins TRBV5-5 to TRBJ2-5, with D possibly TRBD1 on 6 matching bases. V was pared by 2 bases and J by 2 bases, with 10 bases between. Germline loops: CDR1 SGHKS, CDR2 YYEKEE (reference sequence). The CDR3 is made up of 14 amino acids. The DNA for the CDR3 is TGTGCCAGCAGCTTTTACAGGGCGCAAGAGACCCAGTACTTC. Protein product: CASSFYRAQETQYF.

The genes are TRBV20-1 and TRBJ1-4; D gene ambiguous. The CDR3 sequence is 14 residues long. Trimming left V 3 bases short and J 1 base short, with 9 bases between. The germline V gene has CDR1 DFQATT and CDR2 SNEGSKA (reference sequence). CDR3 DNA sequence: TGCAGTGCTAGTTACGGAGGAACTAATGAAAAACTGTTTTTT. Translated, it gives CSASYGGTNEKLFF.

There are a few counts of this clone. The chain employs TRBV6-5 and TRBJ1-5; D is perhaps TRBD1 (6 bases). Germline CDR1 is MNHEY and CDR2 is SVGAGI. The length of the CDR3 is 13 residues. Trimming stripped 6 bases from V and 5 bases from J, with 11 bases between. The CDR3: CASSQTGYQPQHF. As DNA, the CDR3 is TGTGCCAGCAGCCAAACAGGGTATCAGCCCCAGCATTTT.

The chain has TRBV19 and TRBJ1-1; 8 bases map to TRBD1. Germline values: CDR1 LNHDA, CDR2 SQIVND (reference sequence). V lost 4 bases, J lost 1 base, and 2 bases stayed unmatched. The CDR3 runs to 14 residues. The CDR3 DNA follows: TGTGCCAGTAGTAAAGACAGGGGGAACACTGAAGCTTTCTTT. Translation: CASSKDRGNTEAFF. Supplemented by reference TRBV19 and TRBJ1-1, the full variable domain reads DGGITQSPKYLFRKEGQNVTLSCEQNLNHDAMYWYRQDPGQGLRLIYYSQIVNDFQKGDIAEGYSVSREKKESFPLTVTSAQKNPTAFYLCASSKDRGNTEAFFGQGTRLTVV.

The rearrangement links TRBV25-1 to TRBJ2-1; TRBD2 is a possible D gene (6 bases). The V and J ends lost 0 bases and 10 bases respectively, with 10 bases between them. Germline V gene data show CDR1 as MGHDK and CDR2 as SYGVNS. The CDR3 is 13 amino acids. This chain's CDR3 is CASSEYGGMEQFF. The CDR3 DNA sequence: TGTGCCAGCAGTGAATATGGCGGGATGGAGCAGTTCTTC.

This clone has more than one count but fewer than ten. This chain uses TRBV19 with TRBJ1-2, with D maybe TRBD1 (6 bases). V gave up 0 bases and J gave up 5 bases, with 10 bases separating them. This CDR3 spans 14 amino acids. The V gene's germline CDR1 is LNHDA and CDR2 SQIVND (reference sequence). In DNA form, the CDR3 reads TGTGCCAGTAGTATAGATCTGGGGGCATATGGCTACACCTTC. Its protein is CASSIDLGAYGYTF.

The chain combines TRBV7-3 with TRBJ2-1, with TRBD2 identical over 13 bases. This CDR3 spans 15 amino acids. The V gene end was trimmed by 5 bases and the J gene end by 9 bases; junction bases not matched to a gene: 7. Germline loops: CDR1 SGHTA, CDR2 FQGTGA. CDR3 sequence: CASSTGLAGSGEQFF. DNA of the CDR3: TGTGCCAGCAGCACGGGACTAGCGGGATCGGGTGAGCAGTTCTTC.

V usage is TRBV7-9 and J usage is TRBJ1-4; 11 nucleotides agree with TRBD1. Germline V gene lookup returns CDR1 SEHNR and CDR2 FQNEAQ (reference sequence). This CDR3 comprises 15 residues. J gave up 6 bases and V 10 bases, and 10 bases lay outside the gene matches. CDR3 nucleotides: TGTGCCATATCCGGGACAGGGGGAGAGGATGAAAAACTGTTTTTT. This sequence encodes CAISGTGGEDEKLFF. The full variable domain, in which reference TRBV7-9 and TRBJ1-4 provide the parts outside the CDR3, is DTGVSQNPRHKITKRGQNVTFRCDPISEHNRLYWYRQTLGQGPEFLTYFQNEAQLEKSRLLSDRFSAERPKGSFSTLEIQRTEQGDSAMYLCAISGTGGEDEKLFFGSGTQLSVL.

The J gene is TRBJ1-1, the V gene TRBV21-1; the table's D call, TRBD1, was not checked against the DNA. TRBV21-1 constitutes a pseudogene. There are 16 residues in the CDR3. DNA for the CDR3: TGTGCCAGCAGCAAAGATGTACAGGCTTTGAACACTGAAGCTTTCTTT. Translated, it gives CASSKDVQALNTEAFF.

The chain links TRBV30 to TRBJ1-1; TRBD1 aligns across 12 bases. CDR1 is GTSNPN, CDR2 SVGIG, per germline (reference sequence). This CDR3 contains 16 residues. V lost 0 bases and J lost 6; bases outside the gene matches: 8. CDR3 region: CAWSVGDRGLEAEAFF. DNA of the CDR3: TGTGCCTGGAGTGTTGGGGACAGGGGGCTTGAGGCTGAAGCTTTCTTT.

The chain joins TRBV9 to TRBJ1-5; TRBD1 matches 7 bases. Trimming cost V 4 bases and J 0 bases; bases outside gene matches: 7. The germline gives CDR1 SGDLS, CDR2 YYNGEE. The CDR3 has 16 amino acids. The CDR3 protein is CASSRGQDTSNQPQHF. In DNA form, the CDR3 reads TGTGCCAGCAGCCGAGGACAGGACACTAGCAATCAGCCCCAGCATTTT.

The V gene is TRBV19, the J gene TRBJ2-7, with no clear D. Germline assignment: CDR1 LNHDA and CDR2 SQIVND (reference sequence). V lost 0 bases, J lost 4 bases, and 7 bases lay in between. This CDR3 comprises 13 residues. This CDR3 reads CASSIDLRYEQYF. The CDR3 nucleotides read TGTGCCAGTAGTATAGATCTGAGATACGAGCAGTACTTC.

Turning to this clone: This sample also contains other DNA sequences that code for the same CDR3. The chain recombines TRBV7-9 with TRBJ1-2, with 7 bases lining up with TRBD1. The CDR3 covers 13 residues. V trimming: 9 bases; J trimming: 8 bases; junction bases outside the gene matches: 12. Germline loops: CDR1 SEHNR, CDR2 FQNEAQ (reference sequence). CDR3 bases: TGTGCCAGTAGCGTCGGGACAGTCGACGGCTACACCTTC. It is translated as CASSVGTVDGYTF.

In its sample, this clone was seen once. The chain recombines TRBV27 with TRBJ1-5; D is undetermined. CDR1 MNHEY and CDR2 SMNVEV come from the germline V gene (reference sequence). V lost 0 bases and J lost 2, with 8 bases in between. CDR3 length: 15 amino acids. CDR3 region: CASSLSREGNQPQHF. For the CDR3, the DNA is TGTGCCAGCAGTTTATCGAGAGAGGGCAATCAGCCCCAGCATTTT.

The chain combines TRBV18 with TRBJ2-7; the D gene is possibly TRBD1 (8 bases). V was shortened by 5 bases and J by 2 bases, with 13 bases between the two germline ends. CDR3 length: 14 residues. CDR1 is KGHSH and CDR2 is LQKENI in the germline V gene. DNA of the CDR3: TGTGCCAGCTCAGCACAGGGGGGGGCCTACGAGCAGTACGTC. It specifies CASSAQGGAYEQYV.

The gene calls are TRBV5-1 and TRBJ2-6; 10 nucleotides align to TRBD1. The length of the CDR3 is 16 residues. The germline V gene has CDR1 SGHRS and CDR2 YFSETQ. V was pared by 6 bases and J by 1 base, with 4 bases of the junction left unmatched. The CDR3 here is CASMTGGASGANVLTF. The CDR3 DNA reads TGCGCCAGCATGACAGGGGGCGCGTCTGGGGCCAACGTCCTGACTTTC.

The CDR3 loop is CASRRTGETSTQYF. CDR3 nucleotide sequence: TGTGCCAGCAGGCGGACAGGAGAGACTTCTACGCAGTATTTT. The V and J genes are TRBV13 and TRBJ2-3; TRBD1 aligns across 7 bases. The CDR3 runs 14 residues. V shed 6 bases and J 8 bases; nucleotides not matched to a gene: 11. Per the germline V gene, CDR1 is PRHDT and CDR2 is FYEKMQ (reference sequence).

The V gene is TRBV27, the J gene TRBJ2-7, with 9 bases lining up with TRBD2. Germline trimming cut 4 bases from V and 2 bases from J; bases unmatched to any gene: 3. This CDR3 has 14 residues. The germline CDR1 and CDR2 sequences are MNHEY and SMNVEV (reference sequence). The CDR3 loop reads CASSSSGATYEQYF. DNA of the CDR3: TGTGCCAGCAGTTCTAGCGGGGCAACCTACGAGCAGTACTTC.

This rearrangement joins TRBV3-1 (or the pseudogene TRBV3-2) to TRBJ2-2, with 7 bases lining up with TRBD1. Looked up from germline, CDR1 is LGHDT and CDR2 is YNNKEL (reference sequence). The V segment lost 1 base and the J segment 4 bases; nucleotides outside the gene matches: 3. The CDR3 runs to 15 residues. CDR3 amino acids: CASSQGQGSTGELFF. The CDR3 region has the DNA TGTGCCAGCAGCCAAGGACAGGGCAGCACCGGGGAGCTGTTTTTT.

The V gene is TRBV10-3, the J gene TRBJ2-7; TRBD1 matches at 11 bases. After removal of 6 bases from V and 5 bases from J, the junction contained 3 bases not matched to a gene. Germline values: CDR1 ENHRY, CDR2 SYGVKD. The CDR3 covers 13 residues. CDR3 in DNA: TGTGCCATCAGAGGGACAGGGGGGCACGAGCAGTACTTC. It is translated as CAIRGTGGHEQYF.

The CDR3 loop is CASSNRDREPSSTNEKLFF. The CDR3 coding sequence is TGTGCCAGCAGTAACCGGGACAGGGAACCTTCTTCAACTAATGAAAAACTGTTTTTT. The rearrangement joins TRBV2 to TRBJ1-4; 9 bases fit TRBD1. Germline V lookup: CDR1 SNHLY, CDR2 FYNNEI. V shed 5 bases and J 0 bases; nucleotides not matched to a gene: 13. The CDR3 has 19 amino acids.